This TCR beta chain comes out of a study of T cell repertoires in cytomegalovirus infection. As for the study in general: Recently identified HLA-C-restricted CMV epitopes were among the peptides used.

MiXCR, applied by TCRdb to the reads, yields one record per CDR3 protein. The sample lists about 310,000 distinct CDR3 sequences, roughly 25% seen once, with about an eighth in the top ten. In its sample, this clonotype was seen a few times. Antigen: not known. This CDR3 comprises 13 residues. CDR1 and CDR2 (germline): MDHEN, SYDVKM. V lost 8 bases and J 2 bases, leaving 13 bases between the germline ends. The input for sequencing was cultured PBMCs, taken from culture after CMV antigen stimulation. The receptor was derived from a human donor in good health (CMV status not recorded). Some clones in this sample may be carry-over from other donors' samples. The J gene is TRBJ2-7, the V gene TRBV28; no clear D. Here the CDR3 reads CASGFGRAYEQYF. In DNA form, the CDR3 reads TGTGCCAGCGGATTTGGCAGAGCCTACGAGCAGTACTTC.